The 9 T cell receptor beta chains presented below share a single source sample, sequenced in a study of shared clonotypes between healthy human individuals. Assay used: immunoSEQ multiplex PCR; TCRdb lists only in-frame clones, some missing. This table has around 1.5 million clones, around 98% appearing once. Sequenced sample: naive CD4+ T cells sorted from blood. This sample's subset: CD45RA+ positively selected. The receptor source for this set is a man aged 25 to 40 in good health.

This sequence joins TRBV7-6 and TRBJ2-1; tentatively, D is TRBD2 (5 bases). The CDR3 sequence is 17 residues long. Trimming took 2 bases from V and 3 from J, leaving 17 bases between them. CDR1 and CDR2 (germline): SGHVS, FNYEAQ. The CDR3 coding sequence is TGTGCCAGCAGCTTAACCGCGGGCGCCGTTAGCTACAATGAGCAGTTCTTC. Translating gives CASSLTAGAVSYNEQFF.

The chain employs TRBV7-9 and TRBJ2-1; 11 nucleotides align to TRBD2. Germline V gene sequence: CDR1 SEHNR, CDR2 FQNEAQ (reference sequence). The CDR3 length is 19 residues. With V trimmed by 3 bases and J by 8 bases, 18 bases remained unmatched. The CDR3 sequence is CASSFDGRVAGGPHDEQFF. In nucleotides, the CDR3 is TGTGCCAGCAGCTTCGATGGTAGGGTAGCGGGAGGGCCACACGATGAGCAGTTCTTC. Complete variable domain (other parts from reference TRBV7-9 and TRBJ2-1): DTGVSQNPRHKITKRGQNVTFRCDPISEHNRLYWYRQTLGQGPEFLTYFQNEAQLEKSRLLSDRFSAERPKGSFSTLEIQRTEQGDSAMYLCASSFDGRVAGGPHDEQFFGPGTRLTVL.

CDR3 coding DNA: TGTGCCAGCAGCTCTCCGGTACTAGCGGGGAACACCGGGGAGCTGTTTTTT. Translating it yields CASSSPVLAGNTGELFF. The chain couples TRBV7-9 to TRBJ2-2, with 9 bases identical to TRBD2. CDR1 is SEHNR and CDR2 is FQNEAQ in the germline V gene (reference sequence). V shed 4 bases, J shed 1 base, and the junction held 7 bases outside the gene matches. The CDR3 is 17 amino acids. Complete variable domain (other parts from reference TRBV7-9 and TRBJ2-2): DTGVSQNPRHKITKRGQNVTFRCDPISEHNRLYWYRQTLGQGPEFLTYFQNEAQLEKSRLLSDRFSAERPKGSFSTLEIQRTEQGDSAMYLCASSSPVLAGNTGELFFGEGSRLTVL.

This chain links TRBV2 with TRBJ1-1, with D uncertain. V shed 0 bases and J shed 6 bases, with 11 bases lying between them. Germline CDR1 and CDR2: SNHLY and FYNNEI. The CDR3 totals 14 residues. The CDR3 bases are TGTGCCAGCAGTGAAGCAACAAGGGTTTCTGAAGCTTTCTTT. It is translated as CASSEATRVSEAFF.

The chain carries TRBV27 and TRBJ2-7, with 8 bases that match TRBD2. This CDR3 is built from 14 residues. The germline V gene has CDR1 MNHEY and CDR2 SMNVEV (reference sequence). Unmatched junction bases numbered 1, after V lost 0 bases and J lost 3 bases. DNA for the CDR3: TGTGCCAGCAGTTTATCAGCGGGAGTCTACGAGCAGTACTTC. It encodes CASSLSAGVYEQYF.

The V and J genes are TRBV30 and TRBJ1-1; no clear D gene. The V gene's germline CDR1 is GTSNPN and CDR2 SVGIG (reference sequence). The V gene lost 5 bases and the J gene lost 1 base, with 8 bases spanning the gap. The CDR3 length is 12 residues. The chain's CDR3 is CAWCGQNTEAFF. Written as DNA, the CDR3 is TGTGCCTGGTGCGGTCAGAACACTGAAGCTTTCTTT.

The chain couples TRBV18 to TRBJ2-5; possible D gene TRBD1, 6 bases. From germline, CDR1 is KGHSH and CDR2 LQKENI. The CDR3 covers 16 residues. V was trimmed by 3 bases and J by 7 bases, leaving 21 bases between them. The DNA for the CDR3 is TGTGCCAGCTCACCTCTGACGACAGGCGCAGGCGGGACCCAGTACTTC. It is translated as CASSPLTTGAGGTQYF.

Only one count was recorded for this clone. The CDR3 loop reads CASSQLRLGNTEAFF. The CDR3 DNA reads TGCGCCAGCAGCCAACTACGGCTTGGGAACACTGAAGCTTTCTTT. V usage is TRBV4-1 and J usage is TRBJ1-1, with no clear D. This CDR3 comprises 15 residues. Germline CDR1 and CDR2: MGHRA and YSYEKL. V was pared by 2 bases and J by 1 base, with 11 bases between.

This chain links TRBV7-2 with TRBJ2-7; TRBD2 aligns across 9 bases. Trimming removed 2 bases from V and 3 bases from J; junction bases left unmatched: 11. This CDR3 is 17 amino acids long. The germline CDR1 and CDR2 sequences are SGHTA and FQGNSA. CDR3 protein: CASSLIGGRGNSYEQYF. The DNA of the CDR3 is TGTGCCAGCAGCTTAATAGGCGGGAGGGGGAACAGCTACGAGCAGTACTTC.